A single T cell receptor (beta chain) is shown here with its context. Repertoires were generated with immunoSEQ multiplex PCR, while TCRdb's copy carries only in-frame clones and drops some. The sample includes approximately 120,000 clones, approximately 87% of them seen just once. CDR1 is MGHRA, CDR2 YSYEKL, per germline. J was trimmed by 4 bases and V by 4 bases; bases with no gene match: 5. The CDR3 consists of 15 residues. The data were taken from a study of blood T cell repertoires in COVID-19. Whole-study context: Samples taken during acute and convalescent COVID-19 were collected in the United States, Italy and Spain.

This clonotype originated in a woman aged 60 to 75 with acute or convalescent COVID-19. The genes are TRBV4-1 and TRBJ1-4, with 8 bases fitting TRBD1. Sequences were obtained from peripheral blood. CDR3 amino acids: CASSPQGAGNEKLFF. The CDR3 region has the DNA TGCGCCAGCAGCCCGCAGGGGGCGGGTAATGAAAAACTGTTTTTT.